The entry below gives a single TCR beta chain sequence along with its context. Its antigen remains undetermined. Base qualities are not recorded, but no much larger clone differs from it by a single base. The library was prepared using the immunoSEQ multiplex PCR assay. Here the immuneACCESS table is served through TCRdb, limited to in-frame sequences with V and J called. Missing clones are a known gap in these copies; in checked studies unresolved V genes cover under half, and the rest lacks a known reason. This sample comprises tens of thousands of clones, approximately 95% of them detected only once. The top ten constitute roughly 0.24% of the sample. There are 14 amino acids in the CDR3, from cysteine to phenylalanine inclusive. Just the 42-base CDR3 DNA is kept, in frame starting at base 1. According to the germline V gene, CDR1 reads MRHNA and CDR2 reads SNTAGT. V is pared back by 10 bases and J by 5 bases, with 17 bases lying between the germline termini.

This sample is part of a study of technical replicates of blood from a few donors listed by TCRdb under 2017. The sequencing sample was made of T cells isolated from PBMCs. This sequence uses TRBV6-4 and TRBJ2-2, with a tentative D gene TRBD2 over 5 matching bases. The sequence was collected from a human donor in good health. The CDR3 sequence is CATLPPRATGELFF. The DNA sequence is as follows: TGTGCCACCCTACCGCCGCGGGCAACCGGGGAGCTGTTTTTT.